This TCR beta chain was recovered during a study of Ad26.COV2.S vaccination and SARS-CoV-2 variants. Study-level results: People who got the vaccine or the placebo had similar non-spike TCR breadth.

This clone was recorded once. No antigen is known for it. The treatment here: 15 to 20 received Ad26.COV2.S at low or high dose, single or two shots; roughly 5 received placebo; per-sample allocation not given. Day 63 after the first injection of vaccine or placebo was the sampling time. An 18-55-year-old adult in Boston served as donor. What was given as vaccine was an Ad26 vector encoding Wuhan-strain SARS-CoV-2 spike. Sequencing used immunoSEQ multiplex PCR; TCRdb keeps in-frame clones, though not all of them. The table shows some 520,000 clones, with around 90% occurring only once. The CDR3 has 16 residues. Germline values: CDR1 MNHEY, CDR2 SMNVEV (reference sequence). J gave up 5 bases and V 5 bases, and 10 bases lay outside the gene matches.

The receptor's source is a person between 18 and 65 years old who received the Ad26.COV2.S COVID-19 vaccine or a placebo. Sequences were derived from peripheral blood, sampled in a trial of Ad26.COV2.S vaccine versus placebo. The chain couples TRBV27 to TRBJ2-1; TRBD2 matches 9 bases. This chain's CDR3 is CASSLYSGSGNNEQFF. CDR3 nucleotides: TGTGCCAGCAGTCTTTATAGCGGGAGCGGCAACAATGAGCAGTTCTTC.